This T cell receptor (beta chain) is from a study of CD8 T cells in ankylosing spondylitis. In germline, CDR1 is SQVTM, CDR2 ANQGSEA. CDR3 length equals 12 residues. Trimming pared 7 bases from V and 5 bases from J, leaving 11 bases between. In making TCR beta libraries, quantitative 5'-RACE with molecular barcodes was used. TCRdb reanalysed the 5' RACE reads using MiXCR and keeps one entry per CDR3 protein. The sample has a few hundred thousand distinct CDR3 sequences; 20% are singletons. General study findings and limits: The authors found the disease-linked clones to be CD8+ and relatively rare in peripheral blood. Blood of patients with ankylosing spondylitis appeared to be characterized by a TCR beta motif of 8 or 9 highly homologous variants.

On this clonotype: Its matching antigen is unknown.

The sequence derives from a male donor with ankylosing spondylitis or in good health (not recorded which). The sequencing sample was made of blood, either unsorted or a sorted T cell fraction (not recorded which). The gene calls are TRBV29-1 and TRBJ2-2, with no clear D. The CDR3, as DNA: TGCAGCGCTAGACGGAGAACCGGGGAGCTGTTTTTT. It codes for CSARRRTGELFF.